The 14 T cell receptor beta chains below were found in one sample sequenced in a study of T-cell reconstitution after alpha-beta-depleted transplantation in children. It was with unique molecular identifiers that the TCRbeta library was prepared. TCRdb reanalysed the PCR reads using MiXCR and keeps one entry per CDR3 protein. The sample records approximately 1,000,000 distinct CDR3 sequences, roughly 31% being singletons. The input for sequencing was PBMCs, mostly from graft donor cells, taken 360 days after TCRalphabeta/CD19-depleted stem cell transplant. The receptors shown here come from a boy younger than two who had a stem cell transplant for SCID, so the T cells may come from the graft donor.

This clonotype appeared many times. The CDR3 loop is CASSIVAALEQYF. In DNA form, the CDR3 reads TGTGCCAGTAGTATAGTCGCGGCCCTGGAGCAGTACTTC. The chain employs TRBV19 and TRBJ2-7; D gene ambiguous. The CDR3 covers 13 residues. Germline-derived CDR1 and CDR2 are LNHDA and SQIVND (reference sequence). Trimming removed 1 base at V and 7 bases at J, with 11 bases between.

The chain joins TRBV5-5 to TRBJ2-5; D ambiguous. Germline V CDR1 and CDR2: SGHKS, YYEKEE (reference sequence). Trimming removed 4 bases from V and 2 bases from J, with 12 bases in between. The CDR3 runs to 14 residues. The CDR3 spells CASSRTVNQETQYF. In DNA, the CDR3 is TGTGCCAGCAGCCGGACGGTAAATCAAGAGACCCAGTACTTC.

V usage is TRBV6-5 and J usage is TRBJ2-3, with D unresolved. The germline V gene has CDR1 MNHEY and CDR2 SVGAGI. CDR3 length: 15 residues. V gave up 5 bases and J gave up 1 base, with 13 bases separating them. The CDR3 protein is CASSHRGLGTDTQYF. CDR3 bases: TGTGCCAGCAGTCACCGTGGGCTCGGCACAGATACGCAGTATTTT.

This rearrangement joins TRBV24-1 to TRBJ2-1; 9 bases line up with TRBD1. J lost 7 bases, V lost 5 bases, and 8 bases had no gene match. CDR1 and CDR2 (germline): KGHDR, SFDVKD. CDR3 length equals 15 residues. CDR3 amino acids: CATSGYGQGWNEQFF. Here the CDR3 DNA reads TGTGCCACCAGTGGTTACGGACAGGGGTGGAATGAGCAGTTCTTC.

V usage is TRBV20-1 and J usage is TRBJ1-6; TRBD1 matches at 9 bases. V was pared by 3 bases and J by 8 bases, with 8 bases of the junction left unmatched. The CDR3 runs 15 residues. Germline loops: CDR1 DFQATT, CDR2 SNEGSKA (reference sequence). CDR3 amino acids: CSASAPGQGYSPLHF. The CDR3 coding sequence is TGCAGTGCTAGTGCGCCGGGACAGGGTTATTCACCCCTCCACTTT.

V usage is TRBV20-1 and J usage is TRBJ2-3; 8 nucleotides agree with TRBD1. This CDR3 is built from 14 residues. Germline CDR1 and CDR2: DFQATT and SNEGSKA (reference sequence). The ends lost 1 base at V and 2 bases at J; junction bases unmatched: 2. The CDR3 bases are TGCAGTGCTAGAGGGACAGGGTCCACAGATACGCAGTATTTT. It specifies CSARGTGSTDTQYF.

The chain has TRBV12-3 or TRBV12-4 and TRBJ2-1; a possible D gene is TRBD2 (6 bases). The CDR3 covers 18 residues. V was pared by 6 bases and J by 3 bases, with 24 bases between. The CDR3 reads CASRFPSETTRYYNEQFF. The CDR3, as DNA: TGTGCCAGCAGGTTTCCGTCGGAAACGACTAGGTACTACAATGAGCAGTTCTTC.

The J gene is TRBJ1-2, the V gene TRBV7-2; D not resolved. The length of the CDR3 is 15 residues. Trimming took off 1 base at V and 2 bases at J, with 11 bases between the two ends. The germline V gene has CDR1 SGHTA and CDR2 FQGNSA. CDR3 DNA: TGTGCCAGCAGCTTAGGGTTGAGCCAGAACTATGGCTACACCTTC. Its translation is CASSLGLSQNYGYTF.

CDR3 nucleotide sequence: TGCGCCAGCAGCCAACGGACCGGGACAGTCTACAATGAGCAGTTCTTC. Residues: CASSQRTGTVYNEQFF. The chain combines TRBV4-1 with TRBJ2-1, with 7 bases that match TRBD1. Per the germline V gene, CDR1 is MGHRA and CDR2 is YSYEKL. This CDR3 has 16 residues. The V gene end was trimmed by 2 bases and the J gene end by 3 bases; junction bases not matched to a gene: 7.

The CDR3 spells CASSFFGSPSYEQYF. The CDR3 DNA is TGCGCCAGCAGCTTCTTCGGTTCCCCCTCCTACGAGCAGTACTTC. J is TRBJ2-7 and V is TRBV5-1; D remains unclear. CDR1 is SGHRS, CDR2 YFSETQ, per germline. Between the trimmed V and J ends, which lost 2 bases and 0 bases, there was a span of 12 bases. The CDR3 contains 15 residues.

This clonotype was seen a handful of times. J is TRBJ2-3 and V is TRBV12-3 or TRBV12-4, with D unclear. V was shortened by 4 bases and J by 4 bases, with 12 bases between the two germline ends. There are 14 residues in the CDR3. The CDR3 reads CASSSPLEPDTQYF. The CDR3 region has the DNA TGTGCCAGCAGTTCCCCCCTTGAACCAGATACGCAGTATTTT.

The chain couples TRBV7-3 to TRBJ2-1; 14 bases agree with TRBD2. The CDR3 totals 15 residues. The V and J ends lost 5 bases and 8 bases, in that order; junction bases with no gene match: 5. Germline CDR1 SGHTA, CDR2 FQGTGA. CDR3 sequence reads: CASSRGLAGDDEQFF. CDR3 sequence (DNA): TGTGCCAGCAGCCGGGGACTAGCGGGGGACGATGAGCAGTTCTTC.

The CDR3 sequence is CSARDPLGGEENIQYF. CDR3 in DNA: TGCAGTGCTAGAGATCCCCTGGGGGGGGAGGAAAACATTCAGTACTTC. The chain has TRBV20-1 and TRBJ2-4, with TRBD2 matching 7 bases. Germline V gene data show CDR1 as DFQATT and CDR2 as SNEGSKA (reference sequence). The CDR3 is 16 amino acids. V gave up 0 bases and J gave up 5 bases; unmatched junction bases: 10.

This rearrangement joins TRBV12-3 or TRBV12-4 to TRBJ2-1; TRBD2 matches at 11 bases. This CDR3 spans 17 amino acids. The V gene end was trimmed by 6 bases and the J gene end by 7 bases; junction bases not matched to a gene: 14. The CDR3 here is CASRATSGAGVRNEQFF. As DNA, the CDR3 is TGTGCCAGCAGAGCGACTAGCGGGGCTGGGGTCAGGAATGAGCAGTTCTTC.